This TCR beta chain was documented in a study of blood T cell repertoires in COVID-19. Study background: Samples came from the United States, Italy and Spain, spanning acute and convalescent COVID-19. From T cells, B-cell-depleted T cells, or PBMCs came the material, which was cDNA or gDNA.

The germline gives CDR1 KGHDR, CDR2 SFDVKD. Trimming took 4 bases from V and 2 from J; bases not matched to a gene: 9. The CDR3 loop spans 18 amino acids. The Seattle patients joined while their infection was active and were tracked longitudinally afterward. This clone was found once. Original handling: Quantification of nucleated cells was approximated via reference gene primer amplification. Produced via immunoSEQ multiplex PCR; TCRdb's table is partial and in-frame only. Clonal size and the V and J genes are those of that table, whereas D and trimming came from the DNA. This repertoire shows some 300,000 clones, 90% found once; its top ten account for around 0.93%.

The TCR was taken from a woman in her thirties or forties with COVID-19, enrolled during active disease. Material for sequencing was peripheral blood. The chain carries TRBV24-1 and TRBJ1-5; 11 bases are shared with TRBD1. The DNA of the CDR3 is TGTGCCACCAGTGACAGGGACAGGGGGTATTCGGGCAATCAGCCCCAGCATTTT. It codes for CATSDRDRGYSGNQPQHF.